Each of the 26 T cell receptor beta chains below was sequenced from the same sample in a study of shared clonotypes between healthy human individuals (dated by TCRdb to the early 2020s). CD8 naive samples were CD45RO-negative cells positively selected for CCR7, giving a CD45RA+CCR7+ population that excluded TemRA cells. The protocol used for the library was the immunoSEQ multiplex PCR assay. The table was pulled from immuneACCESS by TCRdb, which kept in-frame rearrangements only. Such tables lose some clones; where checked, under half of the loss comes from unresolved V genes, and the rest has no known cause. The sample table records about 2.1 million clones; about 93% of these occur just once. 1.5% to 2% of the sample goes to the ten largest clones. Source material: naive CD8+ T cells from PBMCs. The cell subset or site label here, explained by the study, means: CD45RA+CCR7+. These receptors were obtained from a man between 18 and 29 years old in good health. Some clones in this sample may be carry-over from other donors' samples.

The J gene is TRBJ2-1, the V gene TRBV9; D is possibly TRBD1 (5 bases). Germline V CDR1 and CDR2: SGDLS, YYNGEE. The CDR3 length is 15 residues. Trimming cost V 5 bases and J 0 bases, with 12 bases left between them. In DNA form, the CDR3 reads TGTGCCAGCAGTATGGACACGAGCTCCTACAATGAGCAGTTCTTC. Residues: CASSMDTSSYNEQFF.

The V call is TRBV9, the J call TRBJ2-5; D possibly corresponds to TRBD2 (5 bases). Germline CDR1 is SGDLS and CDR2 is YYNGEE. V lost 7 bases, J lost 4 bases, and 11 bases lay in between. The CDR3 loop spans 12 amino acids. In DNA form, the CDR3 reads TGTGCCAGCCCCCTGGACTTAGAGACCCAGTACTTC. The encoded protein is CASPLDLETQYF.

The J gene is TRBJ1-4, the V gene TRBV7-9; D is ambiguous. The CDR3 length is 12 residues. Trimming removed 5 bases at V and 6 bases at J, with 7 bases between. CDR1 and CDR2 (germline): SEHNR, FQNEAQ (reference sequence). The CDR3 DNA reads TGTGCCAGCAGCCGGGCGGATGAAAAACTGTTTTTT. Translation: CASSRADEKLFF.

V gene TRBV28 combines with J gene TRBJ2-5; TRBD1 agrees at 7 bases. Trimming at V came to 5 bases and at J to 3 bases, leaving 6 bases not matched to a gene. Germline-derived CDR1 and CDR2 are MDHEN and SYDVKM. The CDR3 length is 14 residues. The CDR3 is CASSQPGGEETQYF. DNA of the CDR3: TGTGCCAGCAGTCAACCAGGGGGAGAAGAGACCCAGTACTTC.

In DNA, the CDR3 is TGTGCCAGCAGCTTAGTTGGGGGGGAAGCTTTCTTT. Its translation: CASSLVGGEAFF. The chain has TRBV7-9 and TRBJ1-1; a weak D match, TRBD1 (5 bases). The CDR3 has 12 amino acids. Germline loops: CDR1 SEHNR, CDR2 FQNEAQ (reference sequence). Deletions cut 1 base from V and 8 bases from J, with 8 bases between.

The chain is built from TRBV5-1 and TRBJ2-1; no clear D gene. Germline CDR1 SGHRS, CDR2 YFSETQ. V was cut by 0 bases and J by 9 bases, with 4 bases left in between. The CDR3 runs 11 residues. As DNA, the CDR3 is TGCGCCAGCAGCTTGGGGCCTGAGCAGTTCTTC. It yields the protein CASSLGPEQFF.

The V call is TRBV28, the J call TRBJ1-5, with D possibly being TRBD1 (5 bases). Germline V gene sequence: CDR1 MDHEN, CDR2 SYDVKM. Trimming took off 6 bases at V and 5 bases at J, with 8 bases between the two ends. The length of the CDR3 is 12 residues. This CDR3 is CASRGGDQPQHF. CDR3 sequence (DNA): TGTGCCAGCAGGGGGGGGGATCAGCCCCAGCATTTT.

This chain joins TRBV9 and TRBJ2-1; 13 positions agree with TRBD2. This CDR3 has 17 amino acids. V lost 4 bases and J lost 8; bases outside the gene matches: 12. Per germline, CDR1 SGDLS and CDR2 YYNGEE. The CDR3 DNA is TGTGCCAGCAGCCTAACTAGCGGGAGGGGCATATGGGATGAGCAGTTCTTC. Translating gives CASSLTSGRGIWDEQFF.

The V and J genes are TRBV29-1 and TRBJ2-1, with TRBD2 matching 7 bases. The CDR3 has 15 residues. The V and J ends lost 1 base and 7 bases, in that order; junction bases with no gene match: 10. Per the germline V gene, CDR1 is SQVTM and CDR2 is ANQGSEA. DNA for the CDR3: TGCAGCGTTGAAGTTTTGGCGGGAGTGGGTAATGAGCAGTTCTTC. It is translated as CSVEVLAGVGNEQFF.

On this clone itself: Additional DNA sequences in this sample encode the identical CDR3. The CDR3 sequence: CASSVAGSYNEQFF. In DNA form, the CDR3 reads TGTGCCAGCAGCGTAGCGGGAAGCTACAATGAGCAGTTCTTC. V usage is TRBV9 and J usage is TRBJ2-1, with D perhaps matching TRBD2 (5 bases). There are 14 residues in the CDR3. Germline V CDR1 and CDR2: SGDLS, YYNGEE. Trimming took off 0 bases at V and 3 bases at J, with 7 bases between the two ends.

The genes are TRBV5-6 and TRBJ2-1; no reliable D call. The CDR3 has 14 amino acids. Trimming took 4 bases from V and 9 from J, leaving 17 bases between them. The germline V gene encodes CDR1 SGHDT and CDR2 YYEEEE. The CDR3: CASSTGVGLSEQFF. CDR3 nucleotides: TGTGCCAGCAGCACCGGAGTAGGGTTAAGTGAGCAGTTCTTC.

V and J are TRBV10-3 and TRBJ2-5, with D tentatively TRBD1 (7 bases). There are 16 residues in the CDR3. Germline V gene lookup returns CDR1 ENHRY and CDR2 SYGVKD. V shed 8 bases and J shed 2 bases, with 21 bases lying between them. The CDR3 coding sequence is TGTGCCATCTGGGAAGGGGCCGGGGGACAGCAAGAGACCCAGTACTTC. Protein sequence: CAIWEGAGGQQETQYF.

This clone was detected once. The V gene is TRBV29-1, the J gene TRBJ1-6, with D possibly matching TRBD1 (5 bases). The CDR3 extends over 16 amino acids. Trimming pared 3 bases from V and 6 bases from J, leaving 18 bases between. From germline, CDR1 is SQVTM and CDR2 ANQGSEA. The CDR3 nucleotides are TGCAGCGTTGATAGCGGGGCGAGGACCGGTAATTCACCCCTCCACTTT. It translates to CSVDSGARTGNSPLHF.

The V call is TRBV6-1, the J call TRBJ1-1; no clear D gene. CDR3 length equals 13 residues. Germline V gives CDR1 MNHNS, CDR2 SASEGT. With 9 bases removed from V and 1 base from J, the gap between germline ends came to 12 bases. The CDR3 reads CASESSENTEAFF. The CDR3 DNA is TGTGCCAGTGAAAGCTCAGAGAACACTGAAGCTTTCTTT.

The genes are TRBV7-8 and TRBJ2-7; no reliable D call. The CDR3 is 12 residues long. Germline V gene data show CDR1 as SGHVS and CDR2 as FQNEAQ. V was shortened by 0 bases and J by 4 bases, with 4 bases between the two germline ends. The CDR3 is CASSLAEYEQYF. DNA of the CDR3: TGTGCCAGCAGCTTAGCGGAATACGAGCAGTACTTC.

The J gene is TRBJ2-1, the V gene TRBV4-1, with D possibly being TRBD1 or TRBD2 (6 bases each). V was clipped by 4 bases and J by 14 bases, with 21 bases between them. The CDR3 is made up of 14 amino acids. Per the germline V gene, CDR1 is MGHRA and CDR2 is YSYEKL. The CDR3 nucleotides are TGCGCCAGCAGCCCACCGCCGGGGGAGAGGGGGAAGTTCTTC. Translated: CASSPPPGERGKFF.

The J gene is TRBJ2-1, the V gene TRBV9; 10 bases line up with TRBD1. Unmatched junction bases numbered 5, after V lost 3 bases and J lost 5 bases. The CDR3 is made up of 15 amino acids. Germline V gene sequence: CDR1 SGDLS, CDR2 YYNGEE. This chain's CDR3 is CASSDGTGADNEQFF. The CDR3 nucleotides read TGTGCCAGCAGCGACGGGACAGGGGCGGACAATGAGCAGTTCTTC.

This rearrangement joins TRBV2 to TRBJ1-5, with a possible D match to TRBD1 (5 bases). This CDR3 has 14 amino acids. Trimming removed 1 base at V and 1 base at J, with 5 bases between. CDR1 SNHLY and CDR2 FYNNEI come from the germline V gene. The DNA for the CDR3 is TGTGCCAGCAGTGAAGGGGGGAGCAATCAGCCCCAGCATTTT. Residues: CASSEGGSNQPQHF.

The J gene is TRBJ2-6, the V gene TRBV4-1, with D perhaps TRBD1 or TRBD2 (6 bases each). The V end was cut by 0 bases, the J end by 11 bases, with 20 bases between. The CDR3 loop spans 17 amino acids. From germline, CDR1 is MGHRA and CDR2 YSYEKL. CDR3 protein: CASSQERGDQFSDVLTF. CDR3 DNA sequence: TGCGCCAGCAGCCAAGAAAGGGGGGATCAATTCTCGGACGTCCTGACTTTC.

The V gene is TRBV27, the J gene TRBJ2-7; the D gene is possibly TRBD2 (5 bases). V was pared by 0 bases and J by 4 bases, with 16 bases between. The V gene's germline CDR1 is MNHEY and CDR2 SMNVEV (reference sequence). The CDR3 consists of 16 residues. CDR3 in amino acids: CASSLSIKRLAYEQYF. CDR3 in DNA: TGTGCCAGCAGTTTATCGATAAAGAGGCTAGCTTACGAGCAGTACTTC.

This chain links TRBV10-3 with TRBJ1-1; a weak D match, TRBD1 (5 bases). The CDR3 is 15 residues long. The germline V gene has CDR1 ENHRY and CDR2 SYGVKD. Between the trimmed V and J ends, which lost 2 bases and 6 bases, there was a span of 16 bases. This chain's CDR3 is CAISERGPRDPEAFF. The CDR3 DNA is TGTGCCATCAGTGAGAGGGGACCCAGGGACCCTGAAGCTTTCTTT.

This rearrangement joins TRBV13 to TRBJ2-1; 12 bases line up with TRBD2. Germline V gives CDR1 PRHDT, CDR2 FYEKMQ (reference sequence). The CDR3 has 17 amino acids. Unmatched junction bases numbered 10, after V lost 1 base and J lost 9 bases. CDR3 sequence (DNA): TGTGCCAGCAGCTTAGAGACTAGCGGGAGACCCAAACGTGAGCAGTTCTTC. Translation gives CASSLETSGRPKREQFF. Looking up the rest from reference TRBV13 and TRBJ2-1 gives the full variable domain: AAGVIQSPRHLIKEKRETATLKCYPIPRHDTVYWYQQGPGQDPQFLISFYEKMQSDKGSIPDRFSAQQFSDYHSELNMSSLELGDSALYFCASSLETSGRPKREQFFGPGTRLTVL.

The V and J genes are TRBV7-9 and TRBJ2-7; D may be TRBD2 (5 bases). The V end lost 0 bases, the J end lost 2 bases, and 8 bases lay between the germline ends. The CDR3 is 14 residues long. Germline assignment: CDR1 SEHNR and CDR2 FQNEAQ (reference sequence). The CDR3 spells CASSLAGNAYEQYF. For the CDR3, the DNA is TGTGCCAGCAGCTTAGCCGGGAATGCCTACGAGCAGTACTTC.

The V and J genes are TRBV4-3 and TRBJ2-1; perhaps D is TRBD1 or TRBD2 (5 bases each). CDR3 length: 16 amino acids. V shed 4 bases and J shed 0 bases, with 13 bases lying between them. CDR1 is LGHNA and CDR2 is YSLEER in the germline V gene. The CDR3 spells CASSRGTARSYNEQFF. CDR3 nucleotides: TGCGCCAGCAGCCGAGGGACCGCCCGCTCCTACAATGAGCAGTTCTTC.

The chain carries TRBV27 and TRBJ2-5; the D gene is possibly TRBD2 (6 bases). V dropped 6 bases and J dropped 4 bases, with 18 bases sitting between them. Germline V gives CDR1 MNHEY, CDR2 SMNVEV (reference sequence). This CDR3 has 15 residues. Written as DNA, the CDR3 is TGTGCCAGCAGGCGTTGGGACTCCTCCCGAGAGACCCAGTACTTC. Amino acid sequence: CASRRWDSSRETQYF.

V usage is TRBV9 and J usage is TRBJ2-2, with D perhaps given as TRBD1 or TRBD2 (6 bases each). Deletions cut 4 bases from V and 6 bases from J, with 19 bases between. The CDR3 runs 16 residues. From germline, CDR1 is SGDLS and CDR2 YYNGEE. CDR3 region: CASSSRTGTGAGELFF. CDR3 coding DNA: TGTGCCAGCAGCTCTCGAACAGGGACGGGGGCCGGGGAGCTGTTTTTT.